This T cell receptor (beta chain) stems from a study of blood T cell repertoires in COVID-19. Study-wide background: Material from acute and convalescent COVID-19 was sourced from the United States, Italy and Spain. The analysed material was cDNA or gDNA that came from T cells, B-cell-depleted T cells, or PBMCs.

Authors' analysis steps: Amplification with reference gene primers provided the estimates of nucleated cell counts. Sequencing was performed with immunoSEQ multiplex PCR; in TCRdb, only in-frame clones are kept and a portion is missing. D and trimming come from the DNA, and the V and J calls and clone size come from that table. The profile shows some 110,000 clones, 80% to 85% of them singletons. Sequenced input: peripheral blood. This sequence was found in a man older than 75 with acute or convalescent COVID-19.

DNA for the CDR3: TGTGCCAGCAGCCCCGGGACTAGCGGGAGTCGGGAGCAGTTCTTC. It codes for CASSPGTSGSREQFF. This chain links TRBV5-4 with TRBJ2-1, with TRBD2 matching 14 bases. In germline, CDR1 is SGHNT, CDR2 YYREEE (reference sequence). The ends lost 4 bases at V and 10 bases at J; junction bases unmatched: 7. There are 15 residues in the CDR3.